This T cell receptor (beta chain) was sequenced in a study of identical twins. This clonotype came up a few times. The antigen remains unidentified. This CDR3 has 12 amino acids. Germline lookup yields CDR1 MNHEY and CDR2 SVGAGI. The V end was cut by 6 bases, the J end by 1 base, with 6 bases between. TCRdb recomputed calls from the 5' RACE reads with MiXCR, one row per CDR3 protein. In the table there are 400,000 to 600,000 distinct CDR3 sequences, about 22% of which are singletons. Findings and limits, study-wide: Partial confounding of zero-insertion analyses by invariant MAIT and iNKT cells was possible. Recombination models fit unrelated individuals' TCR alpha sharing but underestimated twins'.

These data were likewise used in another study, on yellow fever vaccine responses in identical twins. From that paper: Twins showed a vaccine T cell response that reportedly seemed partly convergent, partly personalized.

This sequence was found in a woman aged 18-29 years in good health. Sample: CD4+ T cells sorted from blood. The chain has TRBV6-5 and TRBJ1-2; D is undetermined. The CDR3 region is CASSTDNYGYTF. CDR3 coding DNA: TGTGCCAGCAGCACAGATAACTATGGCTACACCTTC.